This T cell receptor beta chain was documented in a study of blood T cell repertoires in COVID-19. Across the whole study: Sites in the United States, Italy and Spain provided acute and convalescent COVID-19 samples. T cells, B-cell-depleted T cells, or PBMCs supplied cDNA or gDNA.

In the authors' methods: Reference gene primer amplification yielded estimated nucleated cell counts. The assay was immunoSEQ multiplex PCR, and TCRdb's table has in-frame clones only and misses some. D and trimming were read from the DNA, whereas the V and J calls and clone size are those reported in that table. This sample carries tens of thousands of clones, 80% to 90% of them seen once, and the ten largest clones take 12%. This CDR3 comprises 17 residues. This TCR was sampled from a human donor with active COVID-19. The donor label of this sample is uncertain. Sequenced material: peripheral blood. The gene calls are TRBV21-1 and TRBJ1-5; whether TRBD1, the table's D call, matches the DNA was not checked. TRBV21-1 is annotated as a pseudogene. The CDR3 reads CASSTHARTGSNQPQHF. The CDR3 DNA reads as TGTGCCAGCAGCACCCACGCTCGGACAGGCAGCAATCAGCCCCAGCATTTT.